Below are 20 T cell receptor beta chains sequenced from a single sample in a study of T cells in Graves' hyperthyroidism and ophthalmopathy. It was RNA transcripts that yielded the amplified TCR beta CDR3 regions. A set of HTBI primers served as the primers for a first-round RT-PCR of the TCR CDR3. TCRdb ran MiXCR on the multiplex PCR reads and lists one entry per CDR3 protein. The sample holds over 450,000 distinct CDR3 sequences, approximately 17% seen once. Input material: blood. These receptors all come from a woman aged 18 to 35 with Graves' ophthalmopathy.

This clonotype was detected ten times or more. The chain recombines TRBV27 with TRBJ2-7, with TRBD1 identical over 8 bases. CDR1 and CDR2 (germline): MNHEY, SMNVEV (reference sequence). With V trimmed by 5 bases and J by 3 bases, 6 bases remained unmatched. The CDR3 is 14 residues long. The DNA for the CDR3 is TGTGCCAGCAGTCTCCGGGACAGGCTCTACGAGCAGTACTTC. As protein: CASSLRDRLYEQYF.

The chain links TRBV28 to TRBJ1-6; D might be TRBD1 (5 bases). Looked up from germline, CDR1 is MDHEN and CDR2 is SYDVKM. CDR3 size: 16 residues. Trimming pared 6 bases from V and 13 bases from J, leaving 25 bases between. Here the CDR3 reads CASSPPLSGSAPPLHF. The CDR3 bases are TGTGCCAGCAGCCCACCCCTTTCAGGGTCCGCTCCCCCCCTCCACTTT.

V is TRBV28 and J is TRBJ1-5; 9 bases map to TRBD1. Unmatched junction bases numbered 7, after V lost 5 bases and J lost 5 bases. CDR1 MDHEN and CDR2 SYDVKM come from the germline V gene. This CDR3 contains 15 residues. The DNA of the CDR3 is TGTGCCAGCAGTATCCGGGACAGGGTGGATCAGCCCCAGCATTTT. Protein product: CASSIRDRVDQPQHF.

The CDR3 is CASSLARTGLYGYTF. As DNA, the CDR3 is TGTGCCAGCAGCTTAGCGCGGACAGGCCTATATGGCTACACCTTC. The chain has TRBV7-9 and TRBJ1-2; 7 bases are shared with TRBD1. CDR3 length: 15 amino acids. Germline-derived CDR1 and CDR2 are SEHNR and FQNEAQ (reference sequence). V gave up 0 bases and J gave up 5 bases; unmatched junction bases: 6.

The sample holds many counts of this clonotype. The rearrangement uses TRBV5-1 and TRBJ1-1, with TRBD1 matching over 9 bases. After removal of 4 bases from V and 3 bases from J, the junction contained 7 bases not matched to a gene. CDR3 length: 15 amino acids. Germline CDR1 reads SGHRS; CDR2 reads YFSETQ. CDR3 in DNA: TGCGCCAGCAGCCTCGGGACAGGGTTCGACACTGAAGCTTTCTTT. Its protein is CASSLGTGFDTEAFF.

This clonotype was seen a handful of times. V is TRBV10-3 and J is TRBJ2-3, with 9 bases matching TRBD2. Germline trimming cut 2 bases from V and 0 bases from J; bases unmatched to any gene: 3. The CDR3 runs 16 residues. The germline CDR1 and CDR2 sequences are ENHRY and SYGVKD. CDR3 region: CAISENSGGSTDTQYF. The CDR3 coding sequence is TGTGCCATCAGTGAGAATAGCGGGGGTAGCACAGATACGCAGTATTTT.

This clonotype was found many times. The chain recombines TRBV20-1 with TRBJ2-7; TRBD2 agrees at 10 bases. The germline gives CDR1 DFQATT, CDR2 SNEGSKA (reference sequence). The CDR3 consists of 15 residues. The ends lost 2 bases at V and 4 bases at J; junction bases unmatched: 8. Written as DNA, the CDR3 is TGCAGTGCTAGAAGTCTAGCGGGAGTAGTATACGAGCAGTACTTC. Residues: CSARSLAGVVYEQYF.

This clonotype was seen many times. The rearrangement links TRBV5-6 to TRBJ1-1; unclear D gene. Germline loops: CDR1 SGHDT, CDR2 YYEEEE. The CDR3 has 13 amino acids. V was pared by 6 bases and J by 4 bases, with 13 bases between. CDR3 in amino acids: CASIPQSGTEAFF. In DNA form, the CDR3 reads TGTGCCAGCATCCCCCAGTCTGGCACTGAAGCTTTCTTT.

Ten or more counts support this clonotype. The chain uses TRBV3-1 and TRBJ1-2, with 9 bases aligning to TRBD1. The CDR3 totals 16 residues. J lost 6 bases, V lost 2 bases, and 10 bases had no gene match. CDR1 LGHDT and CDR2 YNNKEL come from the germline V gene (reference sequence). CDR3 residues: CASSQYAGTGSDGYTF. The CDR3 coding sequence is TGTGCCAGCAGCCAATATGCCGGGACAGGGTCCGATGGCTACACCTTC.

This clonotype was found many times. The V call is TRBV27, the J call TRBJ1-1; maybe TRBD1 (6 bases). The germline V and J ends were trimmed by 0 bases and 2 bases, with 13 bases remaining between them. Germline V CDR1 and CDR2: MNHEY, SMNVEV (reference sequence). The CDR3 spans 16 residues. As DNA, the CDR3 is TGTGCCAGCAGTTTATCGCTCGGGGGGCTTAACACTGAAGCTTTCTTT. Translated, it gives CASSLSLGGLNTEAFF.

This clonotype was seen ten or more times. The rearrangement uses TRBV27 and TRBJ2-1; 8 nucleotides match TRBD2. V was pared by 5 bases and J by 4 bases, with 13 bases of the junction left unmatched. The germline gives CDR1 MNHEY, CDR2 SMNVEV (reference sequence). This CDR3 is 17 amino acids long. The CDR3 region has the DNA TGTGCCAGCAGTACGACCGGGACTAGACCGATTTACAATGAGCAGTTCTTC. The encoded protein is CASSTTGTRPIYNEQFF.

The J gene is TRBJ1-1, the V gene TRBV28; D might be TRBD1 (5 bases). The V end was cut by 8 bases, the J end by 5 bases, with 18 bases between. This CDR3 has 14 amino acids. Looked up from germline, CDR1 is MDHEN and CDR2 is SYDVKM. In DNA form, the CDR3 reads TGTGCCAGCCAAAACCGGCAGGGAAGGACTGAAGCTTTCTTT. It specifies CASQNRQGRTEAFF.

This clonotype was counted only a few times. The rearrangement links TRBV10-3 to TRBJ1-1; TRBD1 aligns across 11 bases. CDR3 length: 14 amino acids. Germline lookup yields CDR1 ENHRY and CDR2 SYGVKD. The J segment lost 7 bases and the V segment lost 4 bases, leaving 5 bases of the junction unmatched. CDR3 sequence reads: CAISAGQGAGEAFF. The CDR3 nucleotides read TGTGCCATCAGTGCTGGACAGGGGGCAGGTGAAGCTTTCTTT.

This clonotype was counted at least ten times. CDR3 DNA sequence: TGTGCCAGCAGCTTTGGGTCCAACCATAGCAATCAGCCCCAGCATTTT. Its translation: CASSFGSNHSNQPQHF. The chain combines TRBV5-7 with TRBJ1-5, with D unresolved. TRBV5-7 is filed as an ORF, its function uncertain. V dropped 2 bases and J dropped 0 bases, with 12 bases sitting between them. The CDR3 spans 16 residues.

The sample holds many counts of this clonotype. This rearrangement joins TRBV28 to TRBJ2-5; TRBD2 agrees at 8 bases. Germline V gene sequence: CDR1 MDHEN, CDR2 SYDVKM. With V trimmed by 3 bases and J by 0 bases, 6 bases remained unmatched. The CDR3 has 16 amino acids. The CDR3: CASSLRASGYQETQYF. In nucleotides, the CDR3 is TGTGCCAGCAGTTTGAGGGCTAGCGGGTACCAAGAGACCCAGTACTTC.

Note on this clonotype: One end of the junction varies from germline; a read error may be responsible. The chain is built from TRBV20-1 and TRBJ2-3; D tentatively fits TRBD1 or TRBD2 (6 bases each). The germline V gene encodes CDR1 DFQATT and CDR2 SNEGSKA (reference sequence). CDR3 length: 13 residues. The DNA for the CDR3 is TGCAGTGGGGAGGACAGAAGCACAGGTACGCAGTATTTT. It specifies CSGEDRSTGTQYF.

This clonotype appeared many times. DNA of the CDR3: TGTGCCAGCAGCTTAAGCGGACAGGGCGCAGATACGCAGTATTTT. Its translation: CASSLSGQGADTQYF. This chain joins TRBV11-3 and TRBJ2-3, with 8 bases identical to TRBD1. The V and J ends lost 2 bases and 4 bases, in that order; junction bases with no gene match: 5. In germline, CDR1 is SGHNT, CDR2 YENEEA. The CDR3 contains 15 residues.

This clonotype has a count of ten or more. CDR3 sequence reads: CASTLAGGTADTQYF. The CDR3 region has the DNA TGTGCCAGTACTCTAGCGGGGGGGACGGCAGATACGCAGTATTTT. The chain has TRBV28 and TRBJ2-3; 12 bases match TRBD2. The CDR3 runs 15 residues. Germline V CDR1 and CDR2: MDHEN, SYDVKM. The V gene end was trimmed by 9 bases and the J gene end by 4 bases; junction bases not matched to a gene: 8.

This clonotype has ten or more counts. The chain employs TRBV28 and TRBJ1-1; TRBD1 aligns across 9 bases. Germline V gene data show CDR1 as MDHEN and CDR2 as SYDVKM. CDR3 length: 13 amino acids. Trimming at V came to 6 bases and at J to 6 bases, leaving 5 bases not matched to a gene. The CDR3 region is CASRTGGEAEAFF. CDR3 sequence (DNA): TGTGCCAGCAGAACAGGGGGCGAGGCTGAAGCTTTCTTT.

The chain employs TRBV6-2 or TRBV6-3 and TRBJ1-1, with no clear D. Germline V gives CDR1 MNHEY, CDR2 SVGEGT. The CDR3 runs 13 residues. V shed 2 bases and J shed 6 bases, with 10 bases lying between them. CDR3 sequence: CASSYLGPPEAFF. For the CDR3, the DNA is TGTGCCAGCAGTTACCTGGGTCCCCCTGAAGCTTTCTTT.